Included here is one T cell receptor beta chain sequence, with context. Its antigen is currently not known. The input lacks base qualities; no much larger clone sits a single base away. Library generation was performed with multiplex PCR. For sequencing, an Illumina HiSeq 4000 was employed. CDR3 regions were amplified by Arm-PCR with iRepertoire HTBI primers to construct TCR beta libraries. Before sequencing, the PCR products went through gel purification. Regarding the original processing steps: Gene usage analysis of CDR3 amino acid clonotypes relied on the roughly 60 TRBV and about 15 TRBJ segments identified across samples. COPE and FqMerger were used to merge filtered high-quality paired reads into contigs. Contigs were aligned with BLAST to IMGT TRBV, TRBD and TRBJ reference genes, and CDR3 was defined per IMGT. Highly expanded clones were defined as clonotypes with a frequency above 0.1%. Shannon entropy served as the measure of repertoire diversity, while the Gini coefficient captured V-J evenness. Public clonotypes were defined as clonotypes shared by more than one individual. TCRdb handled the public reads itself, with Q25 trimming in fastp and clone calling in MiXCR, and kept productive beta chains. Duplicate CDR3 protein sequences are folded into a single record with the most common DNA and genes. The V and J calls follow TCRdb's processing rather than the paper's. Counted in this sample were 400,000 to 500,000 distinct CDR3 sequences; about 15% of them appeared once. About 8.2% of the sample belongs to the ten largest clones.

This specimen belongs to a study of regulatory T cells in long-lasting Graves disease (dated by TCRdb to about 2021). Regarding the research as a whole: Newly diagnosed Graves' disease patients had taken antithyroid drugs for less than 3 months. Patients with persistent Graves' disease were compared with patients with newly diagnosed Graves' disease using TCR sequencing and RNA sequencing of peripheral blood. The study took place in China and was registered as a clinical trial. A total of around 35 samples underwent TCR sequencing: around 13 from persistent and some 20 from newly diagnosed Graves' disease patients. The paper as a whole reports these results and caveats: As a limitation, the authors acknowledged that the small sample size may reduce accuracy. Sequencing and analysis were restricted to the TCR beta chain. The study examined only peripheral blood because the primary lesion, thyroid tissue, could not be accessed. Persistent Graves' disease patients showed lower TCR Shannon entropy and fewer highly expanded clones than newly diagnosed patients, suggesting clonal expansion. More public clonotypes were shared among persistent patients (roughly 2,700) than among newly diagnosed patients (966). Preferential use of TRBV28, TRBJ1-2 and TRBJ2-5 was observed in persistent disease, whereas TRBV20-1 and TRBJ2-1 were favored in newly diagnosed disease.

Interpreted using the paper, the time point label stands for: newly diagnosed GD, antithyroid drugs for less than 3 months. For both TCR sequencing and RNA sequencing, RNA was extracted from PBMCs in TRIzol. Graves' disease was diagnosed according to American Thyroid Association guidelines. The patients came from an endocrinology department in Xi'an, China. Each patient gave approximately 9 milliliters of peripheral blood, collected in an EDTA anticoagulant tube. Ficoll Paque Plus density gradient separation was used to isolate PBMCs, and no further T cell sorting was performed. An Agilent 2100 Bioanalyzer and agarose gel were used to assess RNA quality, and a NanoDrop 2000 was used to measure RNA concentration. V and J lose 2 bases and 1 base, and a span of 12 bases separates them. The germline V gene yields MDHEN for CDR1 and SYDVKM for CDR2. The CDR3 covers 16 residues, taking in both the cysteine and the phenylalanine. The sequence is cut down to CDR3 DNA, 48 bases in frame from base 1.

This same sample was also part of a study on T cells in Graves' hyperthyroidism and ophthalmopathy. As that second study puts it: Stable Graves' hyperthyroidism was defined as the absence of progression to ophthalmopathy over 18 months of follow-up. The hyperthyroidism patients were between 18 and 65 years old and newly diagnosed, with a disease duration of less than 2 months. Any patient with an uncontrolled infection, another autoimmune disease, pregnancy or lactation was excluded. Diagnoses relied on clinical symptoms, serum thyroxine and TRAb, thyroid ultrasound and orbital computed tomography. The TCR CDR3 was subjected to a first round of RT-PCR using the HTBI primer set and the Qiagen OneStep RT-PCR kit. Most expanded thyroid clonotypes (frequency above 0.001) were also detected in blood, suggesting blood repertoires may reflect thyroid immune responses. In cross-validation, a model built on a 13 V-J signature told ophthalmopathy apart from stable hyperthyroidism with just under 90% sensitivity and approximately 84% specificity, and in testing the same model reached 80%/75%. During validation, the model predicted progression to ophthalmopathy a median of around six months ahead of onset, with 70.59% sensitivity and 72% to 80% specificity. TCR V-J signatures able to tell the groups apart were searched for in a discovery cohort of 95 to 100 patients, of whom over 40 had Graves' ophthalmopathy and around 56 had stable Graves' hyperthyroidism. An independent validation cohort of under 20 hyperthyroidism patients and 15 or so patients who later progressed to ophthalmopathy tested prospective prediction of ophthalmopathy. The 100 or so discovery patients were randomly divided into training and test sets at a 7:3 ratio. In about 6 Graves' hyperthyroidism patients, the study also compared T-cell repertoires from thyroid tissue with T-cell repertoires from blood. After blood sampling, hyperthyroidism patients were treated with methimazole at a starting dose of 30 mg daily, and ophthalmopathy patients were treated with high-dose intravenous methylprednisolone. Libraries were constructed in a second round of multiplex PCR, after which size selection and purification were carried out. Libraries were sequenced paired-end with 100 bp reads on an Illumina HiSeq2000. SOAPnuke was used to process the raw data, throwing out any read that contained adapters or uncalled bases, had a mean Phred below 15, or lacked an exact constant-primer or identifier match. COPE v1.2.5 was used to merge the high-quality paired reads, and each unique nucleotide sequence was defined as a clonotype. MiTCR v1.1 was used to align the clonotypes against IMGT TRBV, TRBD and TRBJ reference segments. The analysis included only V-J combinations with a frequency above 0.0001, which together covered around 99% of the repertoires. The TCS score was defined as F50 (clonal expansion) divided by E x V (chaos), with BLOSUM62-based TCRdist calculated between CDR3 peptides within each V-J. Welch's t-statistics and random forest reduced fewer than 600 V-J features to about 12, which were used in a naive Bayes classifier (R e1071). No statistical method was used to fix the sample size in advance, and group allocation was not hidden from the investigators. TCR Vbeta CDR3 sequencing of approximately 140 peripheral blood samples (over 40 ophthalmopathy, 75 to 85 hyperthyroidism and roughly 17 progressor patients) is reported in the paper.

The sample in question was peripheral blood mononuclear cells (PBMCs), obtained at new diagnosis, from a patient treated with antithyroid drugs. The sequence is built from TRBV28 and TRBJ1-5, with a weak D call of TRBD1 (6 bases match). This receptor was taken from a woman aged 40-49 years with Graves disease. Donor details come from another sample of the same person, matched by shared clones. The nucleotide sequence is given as TGTGCCAGCAGTTTACGGGCAGGGGCGAGCAATCAGCCCCAGCATTTT. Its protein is CASSLRAGASNQPQHF.